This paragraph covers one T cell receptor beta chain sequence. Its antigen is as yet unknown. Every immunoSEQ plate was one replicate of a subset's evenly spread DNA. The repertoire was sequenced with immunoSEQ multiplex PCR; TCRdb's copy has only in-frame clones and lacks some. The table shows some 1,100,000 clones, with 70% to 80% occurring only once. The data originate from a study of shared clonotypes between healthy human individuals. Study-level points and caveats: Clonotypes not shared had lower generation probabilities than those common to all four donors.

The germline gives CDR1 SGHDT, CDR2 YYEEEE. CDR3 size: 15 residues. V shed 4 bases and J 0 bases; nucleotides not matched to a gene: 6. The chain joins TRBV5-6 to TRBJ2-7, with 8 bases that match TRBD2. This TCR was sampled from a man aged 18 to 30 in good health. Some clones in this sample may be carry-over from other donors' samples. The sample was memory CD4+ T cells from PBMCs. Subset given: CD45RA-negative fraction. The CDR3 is CASSPREGFSYEQYF. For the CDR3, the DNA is TGTGCCAGCAGCCCACGGGAGGGCTTCTCCTACGAGCAGTACTTC.